Following are 19 T cell receptor beta chains from one sample sequenced in a study of shared clonotypes between healthy human individuals. The assay was immunoSEQ multiplex PCR, and TCRdb's table has in-frame clones only and misses some. The profile shows roughly 2.5 million clones, over 85% of them singletons. Material for sequencing was naive CD4+ T cells sorted from blood. Regarding subset: CD45RA+ positively selected. The receptors originated from a man younger than 35 in good health.

The chain employs TRBV11-2 and TRBJ1-3, with D tentatively TRBD1 (5 bases). The length of the CDR3 is 15 residues. The V end was cut by 4 bases, the J end by 4 bases, with 14 bases between. Looked up from germline, CDR1 is SGHAT and CDR2 is FQNNGV. CDR3 in amino acids: CASSSHLTAGNTIYF. The CDR3 bases are TGTGCCAGCAGCTCCCATTTGACAGCCGGAAACACCATATATTTT.

The CDR3 region is CASSLTHGGLNEQYF. CDR3 DNA sequence: TGCGCCAGCAGCCTCACCCACGGGGGTCTAAACGAGCAGTACTTC. The chain is built from TRBV5-1 and TRBJ2-7; D is possibly TRBD2 (6 bases). Germline V gene sequence: CDR1 SGHRS, CDR2 YFSETQ. This CDR3 spans 15 amino acids. The germline V and J ends were trimmed by 4 bases and 5 bases, with 19 bases remaining between them.

This clone was detected a few times. V is TRBV30 and J is TRBJ1-1; D gene ambiguous. The germline V gene has CDR1 GTSNPN and CDR2 SVGIG (reference sequence). Trimming removed 0 bases from V and 11 bases from J, with 7 bases in between. The CDR3 contains 10 residues. The CDR3 is CAWSVLTAFF. CDR3 bases: TGTGCCTGGAGTGTACTGACGGCTTTCTTT.

The rearrangement joins TRBV2 to TRBJ2-7; no definite D call. Trimming left V 3 bases short and J 2 bases short, with 8 bases between. The CDR3 covers 13 residues. Germline lookup yields CDR1 SNHLY and CDR2 FYNNEI. CDR3 in amino acids: CASSETLPYEQYF. The CDR3 DNA reads as TGTGCCAGCAGTGAGACTCTCCCCTACGAGCAGTACTTC.

The V gene is TRBV6-5, the J gene TRBJ2-2; 7 bases align to TRBD1. J lost 4 bases, V lost 6 bases, and 8 bases had no gene match. Germline V gene sequence: CDR1 MNHEY, CDR2 SVGAGI. This CDR3 has 15 amino acids. The CDR3 loop is CASRTGQLVTGELFF. The CDR3 coding sequence is TGTGCCAGCAGGACGGGACAGTTAGTCACCGGGGAGCTGTTTTTT.

Worth noting for this clone: The identical CDR3 is also encoded by other nucleotide sequences in the sample. The chain couples TRBV5-1 to TRBJ1-1, with 8 bases that match TRBD1. This CDR3 contains 14 residues. V dropped 4 bases and J dropped 1; count of bases not matched to a gene: 3. CDR1 SGHRS and CDR2 YFSETQ come from the germline V gene. The CDR3 coding sequence is TGCGCCAGCAGCGCAGACAGGGGGAACACTGAAGCTTTCTTT. Amino acid sequence: CASSADRGNTEAFF.

On this clone: Other nucleotide sequences from this sample produce the same CDR3. CDR3 loop: CASSLTSGSTDTQYF. The CDR3 DNA follows: TGTGCCAGCAGCTTAACTAGCGGCAGCACAGATACGCAGTATTTT. The chain is built from TRBV9 and TRBJ2-3, with 8 bases lining up with TRBD2. Germline lookup yields CDR1 SGDLS and CDR2 YYNGEE. Germline trimming cut 4 bases from V and 0 bases from J; bases unmatched to any gene: 4. This CDR3 is 15 amino acids long.

The CDR3 loop reads CASSRGGGDVSQHF. CDR3 DNA sequence: TGTGCCAGCAGCCGTGGGGGTGGGGACGTTAGCCAGCATTTT. The chain combines TRBV9 with TRBJ1-5; tentatively, D is TRBD1 (5 bases). With 4 bases removed from V and 12 bases from J, the gap between germline ends came to 20 bases. The CDR3 has 14 residues. Germline CDR1 reads SGDLS; CDR2 reads YYNGEE.

The chain combines TRBV7-3 with TRBJ2-1; D is unclear. CDR1 is SGHTA and CDR2 is FQGTGA in the germline V gene. The CDR3 runs to 12 residues. The V gene lost 2 bases and the J gene lost 9 bases, with 8 bases spanning the gap. CDR3 residues: CASSLGGGEQFF. CDR3 DNA sequence: TGTGCCAGCAGCTTAGGCGGTGGTGAGCAGTTCTTC.

The V gene is TRBV7-6, the J gene TRBJ2-3, with 10 bases matching TRBD2. V dropped 1 base and J dropped 3; count of bases not matched to a gene: 7. Germline lookup yields CDR1 SGHVS and CDR2 FNYEAQ. The CDR3 runs to 17 residues. This CDR3 is CASSLGASGGGTDTQYF. For the CDR3, the DNA is TGTGCCAGCAGCTTAGGCGCTAGCGGGGGTGGGACAGATACGCAGTATTTT.

The chain employs TRBV27 and TRBJ2-3, with D maybe TRBD2 (5 bases). V was clipped by 2 bases and J by 5 bases, with 14 bases between them. The CDR3 has 15 residues. Germline CDR1 and CDR2: MNHEY and SMNVEV (reference sequence). As DNA, the CDR3 is TGTGCCAGCAGTTTAAGGGTACTAGGTGGAGATACGCAGTATTTT. Protein product: CASSLRVLGGDTQYF.

About this clone itself: Different DNA sequences within this sample yield the same CDR3. This rearrangement joins TRBV5-1 to TRBJ2-3, with D perhaps TRBD1 (5 bases). Germline CDR1 reads SGHRS; CDR2 reads YFSETQ. The CDR3 has 14 amino acids. Trimming cost V 0 bases and J 1 base, with 6 bases left between them. The chain's CDR3 is CASSLGTRTDTQYF. The DNA of the CDR3 is TGCGCCAGCAGCTTGGGGACACGCACAGATACGCAGTATTTT. Drawing the rest from reference TRBV5-1 and TRBJ2-3, the complete variable domain is KAGVTQTPRYLIKTRGQQVTLSCSPISGHRSVSWYQQTPGQGLQFLFEYFSETQRNKGNFPGRFSGRQFSNSRSEMNVSTLELGDSALYLCASSLGTRTDTQYFGPGTRLTVL.

The chain recombines TRBV5-4 with TRBJ2-5; 11 bases align to TRBD1. In germline, CDR1 is SGHNT, CDR2 YYREEE (reference sequence). Trimming cost V 4 bases and J 4 bases; bases outside gene matches: 9. The CDR3 loop spans 16 amino acids. CDR3 protein: CASSAGTGGMGETQYF. The CDR3 bases are TGTGCCAGCAGCGCCGGGACAGGGGGAATGGGAGAGACCCAGTACTTC.

V gene TRBV5-8 combines with J gene TRBJ2-3; 8 nucleotides align to TRBD2. This CDR3 comprises 16 residues. CDR1 is SGHTS, CDR2 YDEGEE, per germline. With V trimmed by 5 bases and J by 0 bases, 8 bases remained unmatched. The CDR3 protein is CASSPMGLGSTDTQYF. In DNA form, the CDR3 reads TGTGCCAGCAGTCCCATGGGACTAGGGAGCACAGATACGCAGTATTTT.

This clone was recorded once. This chain connects TRBV30 to TRBJ2-7; 11 bases line up with TRBD2. The CDR3 covers 14 residues. The V segment lost 2 bases and the J segment 5 bases; nucleotides outside the gene matches: 5. Germline V CDR1 and CDR2: GTSNPN, SVGIG (reference sequence). The CDR3 loop reads CAWSISLAGDEQYF. CDR3 coding DNA: TGTGCCTGGAGTATTTCACTAGCGGGAGACGAGCAGTACTTC.

J is TRBJ1-6 and V is TRBV7-2; D uncertain. The CDR3 is 14 residues long. V gave up 0 bases and J gave up 5 bases, with 5 bases separating them. In germline, CDR1 is SGHTA, CDR2 FQGNSA. DNA for the CDR3: TGTGCCAGCAGCTTAGCCAGAAATAATTCACCCCTCCACTTT. It specifies CASSLARNNSPLHF.

Regarding this clone: Other DNA sequences in this sample translate to the same CDR3. V is TRBV6-5 and J is TRBJ1-6, with TRBD1 identical over 7 bases. This CDR3 contains 14 residues. J was trimmed by 7 bases and V by 0 bases; bases with no gene match: 0. Germline V gene lookup returns CDR1 MNHEY and CDR2 SVGAGI. The CDR3 DNA is TGTGCCAGCAGTTACTCAGGGGGCAATTCACCCCTCCACTTT. Translation gives CASSYSGGNSPLHF.

Comments on this clone: The same CDR3 is also encoded by other DNA sequences in this sample. CDR3 DNA: TGTGCCAGCTCACCACCGAGCGGGGGCTTTTCCTACGAGCAGTACTTC. Protein sequence: CASSPPSGGFSYEQYF. V and J are TRBV18 and TRBJ2-7; 8 nucleotides align to TRBD2. The CDR3 consists of 16 residues. The germline gives CDR1 KGHSH, CDR2 LQKENI. Trimming at V came to 0 bases and at J to 1 base, leaving 5 bases not matched to a gene.

The chain recombines TRBV6-5 with TRBJ2-5; D is possibly TRBD1 (5 bases). The ends were cut back, 8 bases at V and 2 bases at J, with 9 bases in the middle. Germline values: CDR1 MNHEY, CDR2 SVGAGI. CDR3 length: 12 amino acids. The CDR3 sequence is CASQRGQETQYF. The CDR3 region has the DNA TGTGCCAGCCAAAGGGGACAAGAGACCCAGTACTTC.